The clone carrying this TCR beta chain was seen only a few times. What it binds is not known. CDR3 length: 16 residues. Trimming cost V 1 base and J 6 bases, with 19 bases left between them. The germline V gene has CDR1 SGHVS and CDR2 FQNEAQ. Produced via immunoSEQ multiplex PCR; TCRdb's table is partial and in-frame only. The sample consists of 300,000 to 400,000 clones, 70% to 90% of them appearing once. These data are taken from a study of Ad26.COV2.S vaccination and SARS-CoV-2 variants. Study details: Ad26.COV2.S was injected intramuscularly once or twice, 56 days apart. General observations from the study: Similar non-spike TCR breadth was observed in recipients of vaccine and of placebo.

Described treatment: around 19 received Ad26.COV2.S at low or high dose, single or two shots; about 5 received placebo; per-sample allocation not given. Vaccine and placebo recipients were sampled on day 63 after the first injection. Ad26.COV2.S expressed prefusion-stabilized spike from the original Wuhan strain. The origin of this receptor is a person between 18 and 65 years old who received the Ad26.COV2.S COVID-19 vaccine or a placebo. The source material was peripheral blood, sampled in a trial of Ad26.COV2.S vaccine versus placebo. The chain couples TRBV7-8 to TRBJ2-7, with D perhaps matching TRBD2 (6 bases). Here the CDR3 reads CASSLGPRDSAGEQYF. CDR3 in DNA: TGTGCCAGCAGCTTAGGCCCACGGGACTCTGCAGGCGAGCAGTACTTC.